Listed below are T cell receptor beta chains from one sample, sequenced in a study of blood T cell repertoires in COVID-19. Clones were sequenced by immunoSEQ multiplex PCR, and TCRdb holds only the in-frame ones, with some missing. The sample shows about 70,000 clones, roughly 80% of them seen only once. Sequencing was performed on peripheral blood. The receptors come from a man aged 25-45 years with COVID-19, enrolled during active disease. Each CDR3 is given with its conserved first and last residue. A D gene is named only where the DNA matches it firmly. The size entry is marked missing in some rows and otherwise reads once, few, many or a size class.

v_call: TRBV2; j_call: TRBJ1-2; clone_size: -; d_call: -; cdr3_aa: CASSDTGNYGYTF; cdr3_nt: TGTGCCAGCAGTGACACAGGGAACTATGGCTACACCTTC
v_call: TRBV2; j_call: TRBJ2-1; clone_size: -; d_call: TRBD2; cdr3_aa: CASRGTSGGNEQFF; cdr3_nt: TGTGCCAGCAGGGGGACTAGCGGGGGGAATGAGCAGTTCTTC
v_call: TRBV7-9; j_call: TRBJ1-3; clone_size: -; d_call: -; cdr3_aa: CASSEGGAGNTIYF; cdr3_nt: TGTGCCAGCAGCGAAGGGGGGGCTGGAAACACCATATATTTT
v_call: TRBV6-5; j_call: TRBJ2-3; clone_size: -; d_call: -; cdr3_aa: CASSYAGSTDTQYF; cdr3_nt: TGTGCCAGCAGTTACGCGGGGAGCACAGATACGCAGTATTTT
v_call: TRBV9; j_call: TRBJ1-1; clone_size: -; d_call: -; cdr3_aa: CASSVGQMNTEAFF; cdr3_nt: TGTGCCAGCAGCGTAGGACAAATGAACACTGAAGCTTTCTTT
v_call: TRBV16; j_call: TRBJ1-1; clone_size: -; d_call: -; cdr3_aa: CASSQSRGGGTEAFF; cdr3_nt: TGTGCCAGCAGCCAATCCCGGGGAGGGGGCACTGAAGCTTTCTTT
v_call: TRBV11-2; j_call: TRBJ2-4; clone_size: -; d_call: TRBD1; cdr3_aa: CASSARGTTQYF; cdr3_nt: TGTGCCAGCAGCGCCAGGGGGACGACTCAGTACTTC
v_call: TRBV28; j_call: TRBJ1-6; clone_size: -; d_call: -; cdr3_aa: CASGPTTGQLSSYNSPLHF; cdr3_nt: TGTGCCAGCGGCCCTACGACTGGACAGTTGAGCTCCTATAATTCACCCCTCCACTTT
v_call: TRBV27; j_call: TRBJ1-1; clone_size: -; d_call: TRBD1; cdr3_aa: CASSPDRAGWTEAFF; cdr3_nt: TGTGCCAGCAGCCCAGACAGGGCGGGATGGACTGAAGCTTTCTTT
v_call: TRBV11-2; j_call: TRBJ2-1; clone_size: -; d_call: TRBD2; cdr3_aa: CASSSGTSGSLDEQFF; cdr3_nt: TGTGCCAGCAGTTCCGGGACTAGCGGGAGTCTGGATGAGCAGTTCTTC
v_call: TRBV27; j_call: TRBJ2-3; clone_size: once; d_call: -; cdr3_aa: CASSRALATPDTQYF; cdr3_nt: TGTGCCAGCAGTCGGGCTCTAGCTACCCCAGATACGCAGTATTTT
v_call: TRBV28; j_call: TRBJ2-5; clone_size: -; d_call: -; cdr3_aa: CASNPDREGRKTQYF; cdr3_nt: TGTGCCAGCAACCCGGACAGGGAGGGTAGAAAGACCCAGTACTTC
v_call: TRBV9; j_call: TRBJ2-2; clone_size: -; d_call: TRBD1; cdr3_aa: CASSARQGAPGELFF; cdr3_nt: TGTGCCAGCAGCGCAAGACAGGGGGCGCCCGGGGAGCTGTTTTTT
v_call: TRBV7-8; j_call: TRBJ1-1; clone_size: once; d_call: -; cdr3_aa: CASSLYGGVEAFF; cdr3_nt: TGTGCCAGCAGCTTATATGGGGGGGTGGAAGCTTTCTTT
v_call: TRBV19; j_call: TRBJ2-5; clone_size: -; d_call: -; cdr3_aa: CASSINRGETQYF; cdr3_nt: TGTGCCAGTAGTATAAATAGGGGAGAGACCCAGTACTTC
v_call: TRBV19; j_call: TRBJ1-2; clone_size: -; d_call: -; cdr3_aa: CASSSRGLDGYTF; cdr3_nt: TGTGCCAGTAGTAGCCGAGGGCTGGATGGCTACACCTTC
v_call: TRBV27; j_call: TRBJ2-7; clone_size: few; d_call: -; cdr3_aa: CASSSTGSGEQYF; cdr3_nt: TGTGCCAGCAGTTCAACAGGGTCAGGAGAGCAGTACTTC
v_call: TRBV29-1; j_call: TRBJ2-7; clone_size: -; d_call: TRBD2; cdr3_aa: CSVLAGGPNYEQYF; cdr3_nt: TGCAGCGTTTTAGCGGGAGGGCCGAACTACGAGCAGTACTTC
v_call: TRBV5-4; j_call: TRBJ2-2; clone_size: -; d_call: -; cdr3_aa: CASSLGGGAGELFF; cdr3_nt: TGTGCCAGCAGTCTAGGAGGGGGGGCCGGGGAGCTGTTTTTT
v_call: TRBV6-5; j_call: TRBJ1-5; clone_size: -; d_call: TRBD1; cdr3_aa: CASSPPGGGGQPQHF; cdr3_nt: TGTGCCAGCAGTCCCCCAGGGGGCGGAGGTCAGCCCCAGCATTTT
v_call: TRBV5-4; j_call: TRBJ2-1; clone_size: once; d_call: -; cdr3_aa: CASSLAAGLENEQFF; cdr3_nt: TGTGCCAGCAGTTTGGCGGCGGGATTGGAAAATGAGCAGTTCTTC
v_call: TRBV3-1/TRBV3-2; j_call: TRBJ1-1; clone_size: -; d_call: -; cdr3_aa: CASSTVSNTEAFF; cdr3_nt: TGTGCCAGCAGCACAGTCTCGAACACTGAAGCTTTCTTT
v_call: TRBV4-3; j_call: TRBJ2-1; clone_size: -; d_call: TRBD2; cdr3_aa: CASRASASGDDNEQFF; cdr3_nt: TGCGCCAGCAGGGCATCGGCTAGCGGGGACGACAATGAGCAGTTCTTC
v_call: TRBV7-2; j_call: TRBJ2-7; clone_size: -; d_call: -; cdr3_aa: CASSSLRDSEQYF; cdr3_nt: TGTGCCAGCAGCTCCCTGAGGGATTCCGAGCAGTACTTC
v_call: TRBV19; j_call: TRBJ1-2; clone_size: few; d_call: -; cdr3_aa: CASSPGQSTGYTF; cdr3_nt: TGTGCCAGTAGTCCCGGACAGTCGACCGGCTACACCTTC
v_call: TRBV10-3; j_call: TRBJ2-1; clone_size: -; d_call: TRBD2; cdr3_aa: CAISGASGRGRNEQFF; cdr3_nt: TGTGCCATCAGTGGGGCTAGCGGGAGGGGACGCAATGAGCAGTTCTTC
v_call: TRBV6-5; j_call: TRBJ2-2; clone_size: -; d_call: TRBD1; cdr3_aa: CASTPGTGVTGELFF; cdr3_nt: TGTGCCAGCACCCCGGGGACAGGGGTCACCGGGGAGCTGTTTTTT
v_call: TRBV2; j_call: TRBJ2-1; clone_size: -; d_call: TRBD1; cdr3_aa: CASTLDRFDNEQFF; cdr3_nt: TGTGCCAGCACCCTGGACAGGTTTGACAATGAGCAGTTCTTC